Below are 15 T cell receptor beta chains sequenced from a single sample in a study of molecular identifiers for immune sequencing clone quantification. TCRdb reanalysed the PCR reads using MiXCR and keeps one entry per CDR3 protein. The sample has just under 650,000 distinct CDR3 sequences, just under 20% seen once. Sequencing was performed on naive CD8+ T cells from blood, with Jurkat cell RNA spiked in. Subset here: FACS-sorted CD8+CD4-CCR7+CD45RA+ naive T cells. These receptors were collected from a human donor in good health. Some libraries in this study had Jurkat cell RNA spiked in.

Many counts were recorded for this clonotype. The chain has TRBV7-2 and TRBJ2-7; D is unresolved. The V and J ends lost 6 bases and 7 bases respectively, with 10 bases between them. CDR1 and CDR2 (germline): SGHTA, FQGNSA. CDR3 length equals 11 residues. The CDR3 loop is CASRHSWEQYF. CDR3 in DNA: TGTGCCAGCAGACATTCTTGGGAGCAGTACTTC.

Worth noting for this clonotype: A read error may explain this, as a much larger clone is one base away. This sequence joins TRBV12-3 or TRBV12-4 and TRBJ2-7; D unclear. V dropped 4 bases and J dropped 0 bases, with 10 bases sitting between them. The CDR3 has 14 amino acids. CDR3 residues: CASSSARYSYEQYF. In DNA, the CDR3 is TGTGCCAGCAGTTCAGCCAGGTACTCCTACGAGCAGTACTTC.

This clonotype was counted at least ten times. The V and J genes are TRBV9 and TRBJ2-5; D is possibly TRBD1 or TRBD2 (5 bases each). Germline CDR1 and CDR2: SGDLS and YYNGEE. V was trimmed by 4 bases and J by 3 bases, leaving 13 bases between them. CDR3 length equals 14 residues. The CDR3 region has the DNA TGTGCCAGCAGCCCCTGGGACGGGAAAGAGACCCAGTACTTC. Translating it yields CASSPWDGKETQYF.

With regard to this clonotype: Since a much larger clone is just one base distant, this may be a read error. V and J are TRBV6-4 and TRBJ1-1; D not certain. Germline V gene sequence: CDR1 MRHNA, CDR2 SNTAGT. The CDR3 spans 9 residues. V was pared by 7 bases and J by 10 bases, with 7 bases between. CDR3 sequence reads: CASIRRAFF. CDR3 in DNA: TGTGCCAGCATTCGTCGAGCTTTCTTT.

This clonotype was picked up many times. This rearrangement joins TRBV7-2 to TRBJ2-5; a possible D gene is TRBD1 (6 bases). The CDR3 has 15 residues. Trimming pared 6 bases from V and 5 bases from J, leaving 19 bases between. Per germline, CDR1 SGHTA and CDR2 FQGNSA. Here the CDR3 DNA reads TGTGCCAGCAGACCCTGGGACAAGACGACGGAGACCCAGTACTTC. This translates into CASRPWDKTTETQYF.

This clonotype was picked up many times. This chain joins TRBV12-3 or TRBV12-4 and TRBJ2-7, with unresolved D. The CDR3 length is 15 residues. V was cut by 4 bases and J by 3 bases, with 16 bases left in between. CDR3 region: CASSWTQSGFYEQYF. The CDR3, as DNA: TGTGCCAGCAGTTGGACGCAATCCGGGTTCTACGAGCAGTACTTC.

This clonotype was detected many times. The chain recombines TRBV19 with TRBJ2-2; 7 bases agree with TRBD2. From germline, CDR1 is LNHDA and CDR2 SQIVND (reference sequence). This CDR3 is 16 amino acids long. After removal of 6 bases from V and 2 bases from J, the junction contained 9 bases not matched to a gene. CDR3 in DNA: TGTGCCAGTAGCCTTGATCTAGCGGAAAACACCGGGGAGCTGTTTTTT. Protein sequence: CASSLDLAENTGELFF. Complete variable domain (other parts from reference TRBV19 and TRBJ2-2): DGGITQSPKYLFRKEGQNVTLSCEQNLNHDAMYWYRQDPGQGLRLIYYSQIVNDFQKGDIAEGYSVSREKKESFPLTVTSAQKNPTAFYLCASSLDLAENTGELFFGEGSRLTVL.

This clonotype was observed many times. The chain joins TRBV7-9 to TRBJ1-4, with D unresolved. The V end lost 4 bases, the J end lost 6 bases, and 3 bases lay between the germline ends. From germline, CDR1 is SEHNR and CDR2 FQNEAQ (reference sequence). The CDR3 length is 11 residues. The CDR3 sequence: CASSSDEKLFF. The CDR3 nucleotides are TGTGCCAGCAGCTCTGATGAAAAACTGTTTTTT.

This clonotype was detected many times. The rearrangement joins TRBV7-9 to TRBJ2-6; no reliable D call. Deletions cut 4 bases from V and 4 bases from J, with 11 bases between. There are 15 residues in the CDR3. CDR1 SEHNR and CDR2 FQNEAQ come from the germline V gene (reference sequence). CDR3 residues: CASSYYVGGANVLTF. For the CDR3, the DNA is TGTGCCAGCAGCTATTATGTAGGAGGGGCCAACGTCCTGACTTTC.

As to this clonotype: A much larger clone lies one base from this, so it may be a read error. The chain's CDR3 is CASSPGGGGEVFF. CDR3 DNA sequence: TGTGCCAGCAGCCCAGGGGGGGGCGGTGAAGTTTTCTTT. The J gene is TRBJ1-1, the V gene TRBV9; the match to TRBD1 covers 7 bases. The CDR3 spans 13 residues. CDR1 SGDLS and CDR2 YYNGEE come from the germline V gene.

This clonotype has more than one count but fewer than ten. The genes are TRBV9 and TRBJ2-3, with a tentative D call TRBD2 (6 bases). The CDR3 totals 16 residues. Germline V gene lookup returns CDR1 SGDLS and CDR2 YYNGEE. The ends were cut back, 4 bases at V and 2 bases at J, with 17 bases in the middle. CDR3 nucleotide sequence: TGTGCCAGCAGCACCAGATCGCGGGGAGACACAGATACGCAGTATTTT. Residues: CASSTRSRGDTDTQYF.

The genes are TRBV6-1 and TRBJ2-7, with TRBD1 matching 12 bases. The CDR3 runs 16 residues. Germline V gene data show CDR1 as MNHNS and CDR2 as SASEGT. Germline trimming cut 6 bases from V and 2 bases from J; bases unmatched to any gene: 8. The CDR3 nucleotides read TGTGCCAGCAGCTCGGGACAGGGGGCACAGGCCTACGAGCAGTACTTC. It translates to CASSSGQGAQAYEQYF.

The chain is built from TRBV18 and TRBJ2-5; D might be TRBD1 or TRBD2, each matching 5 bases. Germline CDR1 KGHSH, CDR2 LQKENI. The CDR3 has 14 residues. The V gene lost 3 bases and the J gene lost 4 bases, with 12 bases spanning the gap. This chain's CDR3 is CASSPGAGSETQYF. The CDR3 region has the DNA TGTGCCAGCTCACCCGGGGCAGGGTCAGAGACCCAGTACTTC.

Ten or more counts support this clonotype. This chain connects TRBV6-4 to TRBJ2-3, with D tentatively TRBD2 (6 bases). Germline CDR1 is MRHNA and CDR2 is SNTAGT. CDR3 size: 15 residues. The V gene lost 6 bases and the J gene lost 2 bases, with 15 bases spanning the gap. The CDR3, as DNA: TGTGCCAGCAGCTCCTCGGGACTCACCACAGATACGCAGTATTTT. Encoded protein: CASSSSGLTTDTQYF.

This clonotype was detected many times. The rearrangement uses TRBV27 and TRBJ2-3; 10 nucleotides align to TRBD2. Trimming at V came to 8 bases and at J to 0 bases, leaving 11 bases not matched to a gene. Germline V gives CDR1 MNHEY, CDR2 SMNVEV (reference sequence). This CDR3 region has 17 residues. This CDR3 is CASGKSWTSGSTDTQYF. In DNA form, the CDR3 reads TGTGCCAGCGGCAAATCGTGGACTAGCGGAAGCACAGATACGCAGTATTTT.